These 19 T cell receptor beta chains were sequenced from one sample in a study of T cells in Graves' hyperthyroidism and ophthalmopathy. The source material, RNA transcripts, was used to amplify TCR beta CDR3 regions. Carried out on the TCR CDR3, a first-round RT-PCR used the HTBI primer set. TCRdb fed the multiplex PCR reads into MiXCR, producing one record per CDR3 protein. The table lists 500,000 to 800,000 distinct CDR3 sequences, roughly 15% of them singletons. The source material was blood. The receptors here all came from a woman in her 50s with Graves' ophthalmopathy.

A few counts support this clonotype. The gene calls are TRBV18 and TRBJ1-4; D unclear. The CDR3 length is 16 residues. The germline V and J ends were trimmed by 1 base and 0 bases, with 9 bases remaining between them. Per germline, CDR1 KGHSH and CDR2 LQKENI. CDR3 residues: CASSPRVVATNEKLFF. The CDR3 nucleotides read TGTGCCAGCTCACCACGTGTCGTTGCAACTAATGAAAAACTGTTTTTT.

This clonotype has at least ten counts. This sequence joins TRBV6-1 and TRBJ2-6; D not resolved. There are 15 residues in the CDR3. The germline V gene has CDR1 MNHNS and CDR2 SASEGT. Trimming left V 0 bases short and J 1 base short, with 4 bases between. The CDR3 loop is CASSEAGSGANVLTF. The CDR3 region has the DNA TGTGCCAGCAGTGAAGCTGGGTCTGGGGCCAACGTCCTGACTTTC.

This clonotype was recorded at least ten times. The J gene is TRBJ2-2, the V gene TRBV10-3, with TRBD2 identical over 9 bases. The CDR3 is 16 residues long. Trimming cost V 5 bases and J 3 bases; bases outside gene matches: 7. Germline V gene sequence: CDR1 ENHRY, CDR2 SYGVKD. CDR3: CAISSTSGRYTGELFF. The CDR3 DNA reads as TGTGCCATCAGTTCCACCAGCGGGAGGTACACCGGGGAGCTGTTTTTT.

In its sample, this clonotype was seen a few times. The chain carries TRBV6-4 and TRBJ2-7; 8 positions agree with TRBD1. The germline CDR1 and CDR2 sequences are MRHNA and SNTAGT. V shed 5 bases, J shed 7 bases, and the junction held 10 bases outside the gene matches. This CDR3 has 14 amino acids. CDR3 DNA: TGTGCCAGCAGTTATTACAGGGGGTTGGAAGAGCAGTACTTC. Residues: CASSYYRGLEEQYF.

This clonotype was recorded at least ten times. The chain recombines TRBV11-3 with TRBJ2-2; D possibly corresponds to TRBD2 (6 bases). V lost 5 bases and J 7 bases, leaving 17 bases between the germline ends. Germline assignment: CDR1 SGHNT and CDR2 YENEEA. The CDR3 extends over 15 amino acids. The CDR3 DNA sequence: TGTGCCAGCAGCCGCGGGCCTAGCGCCAACGGGGAGCTGTTTTTT. Translated: CASSRGPSANGELFF.

This chain uses TRBV6-1 with TRBJ2-1, with a weak D call TRBD1 (5 bases). Trimming pared 10 bases from V and 2 bases from J, leaving 12 bases between. Germline values: CDR1 MNHNS, CDR2 SASEGT. CDR3 length equals 13 residues. CDR3 region: CATADRPYNEQFF. The CDR3 DNA follows: TGTGCCACCGCTGACAGACCCTACAATGAGCAGTTCTTC.

Turning to this clonotype: A much more abundant neighbour one base away suggests this may be a read error. The chain is built from TRBV15 and TRBJ2-7; TRBD1 agrees at 7 bases. CDR3 length: 14 amino acids. Germline V lookup: CDR1 LNHNV, CDR2 YYDKDF (reference sequence). For the CDR3, the DNA is TGTGCCACCAGCGGAGACAGGGATATAAACGAGCAGTACTTC. Translated, it gives CATSGDRDINEQYF.

This clonotype has more than one count but fewer than ten. This sequence joins TRBV29-1 and TRBJ2-5; D is uncertain. The V end lost 5 bases, the J end lost 1 base, and 8 bases lay between the germline ends. The CDR3 covers 12 residues. Germline V gives CDR1 SQVTM, CDR2 ANQGSEA. The CDR3, as DNA: TGCAGCGTTCGCTGGGGCCAAGAGACCCAGTACTTC. Protein product: CSVRWGQETQYF.

This clonotype was recorded many times. The V and J genes are TRBV12-3 or TRBV12-4 and TRBJ2-7; weak D call: TRBD2 (6 bases). CDR3 size: 16 residues. With 1 base removed from V and 5 bases from J, the gap between germline ends came to 18 bases. The CDR3 nucleotides read TGTGCCAGCAGTTTAGGGGCCGGACCGGGGGTTCACGAGCAGTACTTC. Protein sequence: CASSLGAGPGVHEQYF.

The gene calls are TRBV12-5 and TRBJ2-1; TRBD2 matches at 8 bases. Germline assignment: CDR1 LGHNT and CDR2 FRNRAP. The V segment lost 7 bases and the J segment 6 bases; nucleotides outside the gene matches: 11. This CDR3 region has 15 residues. The CDR3 here is CASDLREGLPNEQFF. The CDR3 region has the DNA TGTGCTAGTGATTTACGGGAGGGCCTACCCAATGAGCAGTTCTTC.

At least ten counts were recorded for this clonotype. This rearrangement joins TRBV7-9 to TRBJ2-7; 9 nucleotides align to TRBD2. The CDR3 consists of 13 residues. The V gene's germline CDR1 is SEHNR and CDR2 FQNEAQ (reference sequence). Trimming took 3 bases from V and 7 from J; bases not matched to a gene: 4. CDR3 sequence: CASSLTREGEQYF. The CDR3, as DNA: TGTGCCAGCAGCTTGACGCGGGAGGGGGAGCAGTACTTC.

In its sample, this clonotype was seen many times. This chain joins TRBV7-2 and TRBJ2-3, with D tentatively TRBD2 (5 bases). Germline V gene sequence: CDR1 SGHTA, CDR2 FQGNSA. V lost 2 bases and J lost 8, with 11 bases in between. The CDR3 totals 13 residues. CDR3 nucleotide sequence: TGTGCCAGCAGCTTATCTAGGGCGGGTACGCAGTATTTT. It translates to CASSLSRAGTQYF.

This clonotype has ten or more counts. The chain couples TRBV27 to TRBJ1-1; D call uncertain. The V end was cut by 4 bases, the J end by 0 bases, with 9 bases between. Germline V gene data show CDR1 as MNHEY and CDR2 as SMNVEV (reference sequence). The CDR3 loop spans 14 amino acids. The CDR3 DNA reads as TGTGCCAGCAGTTCCCCGATTATGAACACTGAAGCTTTCTTT. Translated, it gives CASSSPIMNTEAFF.

This sequence joins TRBV12-3 or TRBV12-4 and TRBJ1-5; possible D gene TRBD1, 5 bases. The V end lost 5 bases, the J end lost 6 bases, and 14 bases lay between the germline ends. The length of the CDR3 is 14 residues. The CDR3, as DNA: TGTGCCAGCAGTCCCCCAGGGAGGGCTCAGCCCCAGCATTTT. Translating gives CASSPPGRAQPQHF.

This clonotype appeared many times. The chain employs TRBV5-1 and TRBJ1-2; 9 bases agree with TRBD1. Germline V gene data show CDR1 as SGHRS and CDR2 as YFSETQ. Unmatched junction bases numbered 9, after V lost 4 bases and J lost 2 bases. This CDR3 contains 16 residues. DNA for the CDR3: TGCGCCAGCAGCCCCCCCGGGACAGGGACAAACTATGGCTACACCTTC. It specifies CASSPPGTGTNYGYTF.

The V gene is TRBV6-2 or TRBV6-3, the J gene TRBJ2-3; D remains unclear. The germline V and J ends were trimmed by 2 bases and 2 bases, with 5 bases remaining between them. Germline loops: CDR1 MNHEY, CDR2 SVGEGT. The CDR3 has 13 amino acids. The CDR3 sequence is CASSYAYTDTQYF. CDR3 nucleotides: TGTGCCAGCAGTTACGCTTACACAGATACGCAGTATTTT.

Only a few counts were recorded for this clonotype. The chain links TRBV9 to TRBJ2-1; either TRBD1 or TRBD2 may supply D (5 bases each). The CDR3 runs to 14 residues. Germline V gives CDR1 SGDLS, CDR2 YYNGEE. Between the trimmed V and J ends, which lost 3 bases and 5 bases, there was a span of 12 bases. CDR3 sequence reads: CASSGPLGDNEQFF. CDR3 DNA sequence: TGTGCCAGCAGCGGGCCGTTGGGGGACAATGAGCAGTTCTTC.

The chain links TRBV7-8 to TRBJ1-1; 10 positions agree with TRBD1. Per the germline V gene, CDR1 is SGHVS and CDR2 is FQNEAQ. The CDR3 covers 17 residues. V was clipped by 5 bases and J by 1 base; unmatched bases: 10. The CDR3 bases are TGTGCCAGCAGCACCCGACCGGGACAGGGGCCGAACACTGAAGCTTTCTTT. It codes for CASSTRPGQGPNTEAFF.

This clonotype occurred many times. The chain combines TRBV7-9 with TRBJ1-2, with 8 bases identical to TRBD1. The length of the CDR3 is 13 residues. Losses at the gene ends were 2 bases for V and 8 bases for J; bases not matched to a gene: 4. CDR1 and CDR2 from the germline V gene are SEHNR and FQNEAQ (reference sequence). In nucleotides, the CDR3 is TGTGCCAGCAGCTTAACGGACAGGGCCGGCTACACCTTC. This gives the protein CASSLTDRAGYTF.